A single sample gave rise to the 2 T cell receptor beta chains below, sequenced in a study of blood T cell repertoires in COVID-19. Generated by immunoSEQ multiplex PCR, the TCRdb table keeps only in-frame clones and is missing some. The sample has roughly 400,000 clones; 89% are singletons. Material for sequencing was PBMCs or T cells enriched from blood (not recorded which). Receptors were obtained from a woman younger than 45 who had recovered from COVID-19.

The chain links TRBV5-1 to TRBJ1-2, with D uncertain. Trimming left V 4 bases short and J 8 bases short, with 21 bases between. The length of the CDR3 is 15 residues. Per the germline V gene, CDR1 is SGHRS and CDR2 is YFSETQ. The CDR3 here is CASSEVGLSPGGYTF. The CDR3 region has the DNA TGCGCCAGCAGCGAGGTCGGCCTTTCCCCTGGGGGCTACACCTTC.

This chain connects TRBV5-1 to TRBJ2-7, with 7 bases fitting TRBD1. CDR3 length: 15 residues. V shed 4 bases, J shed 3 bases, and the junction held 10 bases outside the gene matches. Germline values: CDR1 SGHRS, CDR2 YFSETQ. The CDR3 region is CASSLTTGSIYEQYF. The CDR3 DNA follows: TGCGCCAGCAGCCTGACGACAGGGAGTATCTACGAGCAGTACTTC.